The T cell receptor (beta chain) under discussion was sequenced for a study of cytomegalovirus exposure and HLA in healthy donors. From germline, CDR1 is MNHNS and CDR2 SASEGT. This CDR3 spans 11 amino acids. Trimming removed 6 bases at V and 13 bases at J, with 15 bases between. It was with 60 Vbeta and 13 Jbeta primers that the PCR ran. This table comes from immunoSEQ multiplex PCR, and its TCRdb copy is limited to in-frame clones, with some not included. The sample lists under 200,000 clones; 84% were seen once. This TCR came from a boy aged 2 to 9 in good health and CMV-seronegative. The genes are TRBV6-1 and TRBJ1-2; D possibly corresponds to TRBD1 (5 bases). Sequencing used PBMCs. The CDR3: CASSHSGGGTF. CDR3 DNA: TGTGCCAGCAGCCACTCTGGGGGAGGCACCTTC.